The entry that follows covers one T cell receptor beta chain sequence. The data stem from a study of blood T cell repertoires in COVID-19. Across the study: Sites across the United States, Italy and Spain contributed samples from acute and convalescent COVID-19. PBMCs, B-cell-depleted T cells, or T cells were the source of the cDNA or gDNA that made up the material.

In the original processing: Amplified reference gene primers provided the basis for estimating nucleated cell counts. This table comes from immunoSEQ multiplex PCR, and its TCRdb copy is limited to in-frame clones, with some not included. V and J calls and clone size are copied from that table; D and trimming were computed from the DNA. This sample carries 95,000 to 130,000 clones, over 65% of them seen once, and the ten largest clones take over 2%. V dropped 3 bases and J dropped 9; count of bases not matched to a gene: 8. The CDR3 loop spans 16 amino acids. Germline CDR1 SGHRS, CDR2 YFSETQ. The clonotype was recovered from a man younger than 40 with acute or convalescent COVID-19. The source material was peripheral blood. The chain links TRBV5-1 to TRBJ2-1; 14 positions match TRBD2. In DNA, the CDR3 is TGCGCCAGCAGCTCTACGACTAGCGGGGGGGCTTCTGAGCAGTTCTTC. Its translation is CASSSTTSGGASEQFF.